The rows below give T cell receptor beta chains drawn from one sample of a study of blood T cell repertoires in COVID-19. Produced via immunoSEQ multiplex PCR; TCRdb's table is partial and in-frame only. Of tens of thousands of clones listed, around four fifths are singletons. The specimen was peripheral blood. Receptor source: a young man with COVID-19, enrolled during active disease. The CDR3 runs from the conserved cysteine through the conserved F or W. A D gene is named only where the DNA matches it firmly. Only part of the rows carry a size: once, few, many, or a class if the clone is expanded.

V gene: TRBV2; D gene: TRBD2; clone size: -; J gene: TRBJ2-2; CDR3 DNA: TGTGCCAGCACCGGGACTAGCGGGAGAACCGGGGAGCTGTTTTTT; CDR3 protein: CASTGTSGRTGELFF
V gene: TRBV28; D gene: TRBD1; clone size: once; J gene: TRBJ1-4; CDR3 DNA: TGTGCCAGCATCCCGACAGGGACTAATGAAAAACTGTTTTTT; CDR3 protein: CASIPTGTNEKLFF
V gene: TRBV19; D gene: TRBD2; clone size: -; J gene: TRBJ2-1; CDR3 DNA: TGTGCCAGTACTACTAGCGGGAAGGCCCATGAGCAGTTCTTC; CDR3 protein: CASTTSGKAHEQFF
V gene: TRBV28; D gene: TRBD1; clone size: -; J gene: TRBJ1-2; CDR3 DNA: TGTGCCAGCAGTTTAGGGACAGGGGGCTATGGCTACACCTTC; CDR3 protein: CASSLGTGGYGYTF
V gene: TRBV6-5; D gene: -; clone size: once; J gene: TRBJ2-1; CDR3 DNA: TGTGCCAGTAAGGACAGCTCCAATGAGCAGTTCTTC; CDR3 protein: CASKDSSNEQFF
V gene: TRBV27; D gene: -; clone size: -; J gene: TRBJ2-7; CDR3 DNA: TGTGCCAGCAGTTTCACGGGGACTTCCTACGAGCAGTACTTC; CDR3 protein: CASSFTGTSYEQYF
V gene: TRBV2; D gene: -; clone size: -; J gene: TRBJ1-2; CDR3 DNA: TGTGCCAGCAGTCCTAACAGGGTATCTGTATATGGCTACACCTTC; CDR3 protein: CASSPNRVSVYGYTF
V gene: TRBV27; D gene: -; clone size: -; J gene: TRBJ2-1; CDR3 DNA: TGTGCCAGCACTAGCGCCCGCTCCTACAATGAGCAGTTCTTC; CDR3 protein: CASTSARSYNEQFF
V gene: TRBV15; D gene: -; clone size: -; J gene: TRBJ2-7; CDR3 DNA: TGTGCCACGGGGACGGGGGATTCCTACGAGCAGTACTTC; CDR3 protein: CATGTGDSYEQYF
V gene: TRBV27; D gene: TRBD2; clone size: -; J gene: TRBJ2-7; CDR3 DNA: TGTGCCAGCGGAGGCCCGCGGGAGTTATCGCACGAGCAGTACTTC; CDR3 protein: CASGGPRELSHEQYF
V gene: TRBV9; D gene: -; clone size: -; J gene: TRBJ2-1; CDR3 DNA: TGTGCCAGCAGCGAACAGGGGGGGGTTAGTGAGCAGTTCTTC; CDR3 protein: CASSEQGGVSEQFF